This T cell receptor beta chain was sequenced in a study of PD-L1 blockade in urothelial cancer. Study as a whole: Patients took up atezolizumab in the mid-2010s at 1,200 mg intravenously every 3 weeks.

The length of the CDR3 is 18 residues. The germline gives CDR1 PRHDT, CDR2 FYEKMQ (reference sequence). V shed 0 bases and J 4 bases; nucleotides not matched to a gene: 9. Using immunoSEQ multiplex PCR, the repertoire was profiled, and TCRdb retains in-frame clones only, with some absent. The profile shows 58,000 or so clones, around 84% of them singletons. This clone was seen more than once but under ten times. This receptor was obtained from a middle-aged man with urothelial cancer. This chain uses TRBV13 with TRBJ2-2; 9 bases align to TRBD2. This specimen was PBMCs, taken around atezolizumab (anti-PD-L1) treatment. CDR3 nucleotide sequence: TGTGCCAGCAGCTTAGGAATAGCGGGAGCTGGGGGCACCGGGGAGCTGTTTTTT. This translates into CASSLGIAGAGGTGELFF.